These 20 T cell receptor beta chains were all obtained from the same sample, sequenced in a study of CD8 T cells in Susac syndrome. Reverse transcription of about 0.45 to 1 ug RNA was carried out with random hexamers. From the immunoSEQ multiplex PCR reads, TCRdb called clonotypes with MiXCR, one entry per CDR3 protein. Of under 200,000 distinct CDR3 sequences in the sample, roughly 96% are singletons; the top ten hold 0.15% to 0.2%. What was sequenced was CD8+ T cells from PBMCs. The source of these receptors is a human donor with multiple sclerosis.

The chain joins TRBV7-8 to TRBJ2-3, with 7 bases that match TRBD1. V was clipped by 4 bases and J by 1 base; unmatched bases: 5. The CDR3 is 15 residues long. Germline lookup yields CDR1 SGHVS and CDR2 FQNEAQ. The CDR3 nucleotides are TGTGCCAGCAGCTCGACAGGGCTCCGCACAGATACGCAGTATTTT. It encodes CASSSTGLRTDTQYF.

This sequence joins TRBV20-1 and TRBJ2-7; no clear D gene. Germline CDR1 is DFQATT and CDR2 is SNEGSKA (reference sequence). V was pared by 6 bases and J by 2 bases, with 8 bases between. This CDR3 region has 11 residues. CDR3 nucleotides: TGCAGTGCGCAGGCGGCCTACGAGCAGTACTTC. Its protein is CSAQAAYEQYF.

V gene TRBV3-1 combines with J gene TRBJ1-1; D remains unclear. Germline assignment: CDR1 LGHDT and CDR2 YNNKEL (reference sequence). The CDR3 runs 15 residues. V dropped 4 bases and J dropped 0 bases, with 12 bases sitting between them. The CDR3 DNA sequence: TGTGCCAGCAGCCCCTGGACCGATATGAACACTGAAGCTTTCTTT. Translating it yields CASSPWTDMNTEAFF.

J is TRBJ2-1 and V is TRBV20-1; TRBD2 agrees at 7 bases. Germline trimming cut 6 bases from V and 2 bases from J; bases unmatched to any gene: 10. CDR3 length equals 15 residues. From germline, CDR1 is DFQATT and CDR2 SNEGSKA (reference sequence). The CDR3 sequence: CSAIQAGSAYNEQFF. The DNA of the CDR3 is TGCAGTGCGATACAAGCGGGAAGTGCCTACAATGAGCAGTTCTTC.

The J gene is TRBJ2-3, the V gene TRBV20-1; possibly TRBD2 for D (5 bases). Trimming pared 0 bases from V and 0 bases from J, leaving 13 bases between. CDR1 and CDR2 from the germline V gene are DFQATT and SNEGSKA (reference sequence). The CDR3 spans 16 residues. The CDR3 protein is CSAREWSGSSTDTQYF. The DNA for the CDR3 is TGCAGTGCTAGAGAGTGGAGCGGCTCTAGCACAGATACGCAGTATTTT.

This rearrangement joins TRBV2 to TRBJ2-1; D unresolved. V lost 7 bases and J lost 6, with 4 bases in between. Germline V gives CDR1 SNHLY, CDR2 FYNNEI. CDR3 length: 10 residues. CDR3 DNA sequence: TGTGCCAGCAAAAGCAATGAGCAGTTCTTC. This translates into CASKSNEQFF.

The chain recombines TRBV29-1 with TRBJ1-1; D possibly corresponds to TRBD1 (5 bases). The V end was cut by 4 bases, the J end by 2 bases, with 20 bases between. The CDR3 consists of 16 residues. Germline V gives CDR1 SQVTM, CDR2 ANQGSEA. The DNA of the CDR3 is TGCAGCGTTGCAGGCAGGGAAGTCCAAATTAACACTGAAGCTTTCTTT. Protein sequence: CSVAGREVQINTEAFF.

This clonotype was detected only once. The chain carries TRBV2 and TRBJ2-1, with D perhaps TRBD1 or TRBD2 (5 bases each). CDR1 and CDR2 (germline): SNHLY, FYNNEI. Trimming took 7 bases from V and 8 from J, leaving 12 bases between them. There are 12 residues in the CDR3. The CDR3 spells CASTQGRHEQFF. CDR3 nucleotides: TGTGCCAGCACCCAGGGACGACATGAGCAGTTCTTC.

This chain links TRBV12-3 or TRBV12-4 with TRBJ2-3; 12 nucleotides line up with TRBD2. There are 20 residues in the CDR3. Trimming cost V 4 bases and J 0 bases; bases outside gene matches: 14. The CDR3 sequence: CASSSVEPSGRAHSTDTQYF. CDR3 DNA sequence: TGTGCCAGCAGTTCCGTCGAGCCTAGCGGGAGGGCCCATAGCACAGATACGCAGTATTTT.

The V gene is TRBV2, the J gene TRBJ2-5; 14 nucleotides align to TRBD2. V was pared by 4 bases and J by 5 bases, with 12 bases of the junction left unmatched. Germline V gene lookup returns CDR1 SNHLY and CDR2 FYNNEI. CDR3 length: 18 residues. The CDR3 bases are TGTGCCAGCAGTGCCCTGGGACTAGCGGGAGAAATTGGTGAGACCCAGTACTTC. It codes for CASSALGLAGEIGETQYF.

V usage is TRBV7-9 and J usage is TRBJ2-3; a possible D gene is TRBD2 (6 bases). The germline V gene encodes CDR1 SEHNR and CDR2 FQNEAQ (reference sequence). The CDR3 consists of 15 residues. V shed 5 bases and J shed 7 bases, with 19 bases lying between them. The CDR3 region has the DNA TGTGCCAGCAGCCCCAGCGTACGGGGAGGCAATACGCAGTATTTT. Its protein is CASSPSVRGGNTQYF. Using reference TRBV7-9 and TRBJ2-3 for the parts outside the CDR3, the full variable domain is DTGVSQNPRHKITKRGQNVTFRCDPISEHNRLYWYRQTLGQGPEFLTYFQNEAQLEKSRLLSDRFSAERPKGSFSTLEIQRTEQGDSAMYLCASSPSVRGGNTQYFGPGTRLTVL.

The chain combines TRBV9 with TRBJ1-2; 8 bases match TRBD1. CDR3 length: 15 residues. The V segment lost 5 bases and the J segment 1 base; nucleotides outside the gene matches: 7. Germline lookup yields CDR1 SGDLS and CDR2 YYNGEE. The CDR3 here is CASRQDGQGNYGYTF. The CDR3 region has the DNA TGTGCCAGCAGGCAGGACGGACAGGGTAACTATGGCTACACCTTC.

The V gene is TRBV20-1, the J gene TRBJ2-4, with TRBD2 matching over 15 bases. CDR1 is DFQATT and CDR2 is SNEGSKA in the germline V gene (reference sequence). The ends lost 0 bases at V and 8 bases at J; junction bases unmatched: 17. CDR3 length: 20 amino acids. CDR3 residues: CSARDLAAGTSGRNWDIQYF. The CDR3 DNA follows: TGCAGTGCTAGAGATCTCGCGGCCGGGACTAGCGGGAGGAACTGGGACATTCAGTACTTC.

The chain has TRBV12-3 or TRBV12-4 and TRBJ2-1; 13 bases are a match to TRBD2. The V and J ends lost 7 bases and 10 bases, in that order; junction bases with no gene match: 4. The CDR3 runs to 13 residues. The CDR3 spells CASKLAGGREQFF. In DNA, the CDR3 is TGTGCCAGCAAACTAGCGGGAGGGCGAGAGCAGTTCTTC.

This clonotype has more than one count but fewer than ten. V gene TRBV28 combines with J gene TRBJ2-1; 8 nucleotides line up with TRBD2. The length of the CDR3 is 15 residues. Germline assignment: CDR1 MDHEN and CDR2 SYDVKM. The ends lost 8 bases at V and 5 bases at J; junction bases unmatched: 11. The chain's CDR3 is CASVRPGLDDNEQFF. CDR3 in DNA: TGTGCCAGCGTTCGCCCGGGACTAGACGACAATGAGCAGTTCTTC.

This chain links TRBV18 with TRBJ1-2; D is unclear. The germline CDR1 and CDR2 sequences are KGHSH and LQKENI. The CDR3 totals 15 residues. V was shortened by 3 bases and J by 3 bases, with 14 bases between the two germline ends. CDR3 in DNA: TGTGCCAGCTCACCTGTCCAAGGACGGCACTATGGCTACACCTTC. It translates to CASSPVQGRHYGYTF. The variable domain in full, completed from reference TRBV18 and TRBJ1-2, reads NAGVMQNPRHLVRRRGQEARLRCSPMKGHSHVYWYRQLPEEGLKFMVYLQKENIIDESGMPKERFSAEFPKEGPSILRIQQVVRGDSAAYFCASSPVQGRHYGYTFGSGTRLTVV.

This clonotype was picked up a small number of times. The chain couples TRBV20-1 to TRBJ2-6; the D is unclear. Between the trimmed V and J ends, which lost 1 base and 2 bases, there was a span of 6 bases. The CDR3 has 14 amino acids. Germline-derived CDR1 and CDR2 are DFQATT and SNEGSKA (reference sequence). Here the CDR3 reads CSARGFAGANVLTF. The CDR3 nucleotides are TGCAGTGCTAGAGGTTTTGCTGGGGCCAACGTCCTGACTTTC.

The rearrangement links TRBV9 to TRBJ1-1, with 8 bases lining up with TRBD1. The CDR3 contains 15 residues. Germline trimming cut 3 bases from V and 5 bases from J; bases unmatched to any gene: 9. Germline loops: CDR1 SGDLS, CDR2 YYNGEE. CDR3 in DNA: TGTGCCAGCAGCGCGACAGGGGAGGCGCGGACTGAAGCTTTCTTT. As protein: CASSATGEARTEAFF. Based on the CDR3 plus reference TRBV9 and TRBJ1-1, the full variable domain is DSGVTQTPKHLITATGQRVTLRCSPRSGDLSVYWYQQSLDQGLQFLIQYYNGEERAKGNILERFSAQQFPDLHSELNLSSLELGDSALYFCASSATGEARTEAFFGQGTRLTVV.

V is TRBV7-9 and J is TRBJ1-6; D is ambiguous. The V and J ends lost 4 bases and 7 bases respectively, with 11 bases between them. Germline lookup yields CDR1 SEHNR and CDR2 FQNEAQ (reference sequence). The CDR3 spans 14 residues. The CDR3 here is CASSSGLPNSPLHF. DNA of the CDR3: TGTGCCAGCAGCTCGGGCCTACCAAATTCACCCCTCCACTTT.

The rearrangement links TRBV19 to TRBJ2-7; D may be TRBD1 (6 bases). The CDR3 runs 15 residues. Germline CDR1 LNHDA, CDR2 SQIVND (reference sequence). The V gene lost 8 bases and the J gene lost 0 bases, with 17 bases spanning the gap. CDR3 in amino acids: CASSLPGHHSYEQYF. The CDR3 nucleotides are TGTGCCAGTTCCCTACCGGGACACCACTCCTACGAGCAGTACTTC. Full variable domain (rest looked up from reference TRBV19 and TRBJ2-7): DGGITQSPKYLFRKEGQNVTLSCEQNLNHDAMYWYRQDPGQGLRLIYYSQIVNDFQKGDIAEGYSVSREKKESFPLTVTSAQKNPTAFYLCASSLPGHHSYEQYFGPGTRLTVT.